A selection of T cell receptor beta chains follows, all from one sample in a study of early T cells in non-severe SARS-CoV-2 infection. TCRdb reprocessed the 5' RACE reads with MiXCR, giving one entry per CDR3 protein. The sample yields 50,000 to 70,000 distinct CDR3 sequences, 5.9% seen once. Sequenced here: whole blood, sampled at baseline. The receptors stem from an adult who was a healthcare worker with PCR-confirmed SARS-CoV-2 infection or an uninfected control (not recorded which). Both conserved end residues are part of each CDR3. Each record gives: V gene, J gene, D gene, clone size, CDR3 DNA, CDR3 protein. The D gene is left open where the match is weak. Some rows mark clone size as missing; the rest say once, few, many or name a class of expanded clone.

v_gene: TRBV21-1
j_gene: TRBJ1-1
d_gene: .
abundance: few
CDR3nt: TGTGCCAGTAAAGGGACAGGGAACACTGAAGCTTTCTTT
CDR3aa: CASKGTGNTEAFF

v_gene: TRBV21-1
j_gene: TRBJ2-1
d_gene: .
abundance: many
CDR3nt: TGTGCCAGCAGCAAAGTCACCGGGACAGGGGGCGGGAGGTCCTACAATGAGCAGTTCTTC
CDR3aa: CASSKVTGTGGGRSYNEQFF

v_gene: TRBV10-3
j_gene: TRBJ1-1
d_gene: .
abundance: .
CDR3nt: TGTGCCATCATGGGGATGACGGGGAACACTGAAGCTTTCTTT
CDR3aa: CAIMGMTGNTEAFF

v_gene: TRBV7-9
j_gene: TRBJ2-3
d_gene: TRBD2
abundance: many
CDR3nt: TGTGCCAGCAGTCCGGGACTAGCGCAAGATACGCAGTATTTT
CDR3aa: CASSPGLAQDTQYF

v_gene: TRBV7-9
j_gene: TRBJ1-5
d_gene: .
abundance: .
CDR3nt: TGTGCCAGCAGCTTATCATCAGACAATCAGCCCCAGCATTTT
CDR3aa: CASSLSSDNQPQHF

v_gene: TRBV29-1
j_gene: TRBJ1-1
d_gene: .
abundance: many
CDR3nt: TGCAGCGTTGGGACCGAGTATGAAGCTTTCTTT
CDR3aa: CSVGTEYEAFF

v_gene: TRBV29-1
j_gene: TRBJ2-4
d_gene: .
abundance: few
CDR3nt: TGCAGCGTTCTTCCCAGGGCGAAAAACATTCAGTACTTC
CDR3aa: CSVLPRAKNIQYF

v_gene: TRBV27
j_gene: TRBJ2-5
d_gene: .
abundance: few
CDR3nt: TGTGCCAGCAACGCCTGGGGCCAGGGTAAAGAGACCCAGTACTTC
CDR3aa: CASNAWGQGKETQYF

v_gene: TRBV5-6
j_gene: TRBJ2-5
d_gene: TRBD2
abundance: .
CDR3nt: TGTGCCAGCAGCTTGGTTGGGACTAGCGAATTTCAAGAGACCCAGTACTTC
CDR3aa: CASSLVGTSEFQETQYF

v_gene: TRBV12-3/TRBV12-4
j_gene: TRBJ1-1
d_gene: .
abundance: few
CDR3nt: TGTGCCAGCATCAGGGCGCAAGGTGGGGCTTTCTTT
CDR3aa: CASIRAQGGAFF

v_gene: TRBV12-3/TRBV12-4
j_gene: TRBJ2-1
d_gene: TRBD2
abundance: .
CDR3nt: TGTGCCAGCAGTTCTAGCGGACTAGCGGGAGGACGAAAGCAGTTCTTC
CDR3aa: CASSSSGLAGGRKQFF

v_gene: TRBV29-1
j_gene: TRBJ2-7
d_gene: TRBD2
abundance: .
CDR3nt: TGCAGCGTGGGGGGACTAGCGGGCCTATCCTCCTACGAGCAGTACTTC
CDR3aa: CSVGGLAGLSSYEQYF

v_gene: TRBV28
j_gene: TRBJ1-1
d_gene: .
abundance: many
CDR3nt: TGTGCCAGCAGGACTCAGGGGTACACTGAAGCTTTCTTT
CDR3aa: CASRTQGYTEAFF

v_gene: TRBV4-1
j_gene: TRBJ1-2
d_gene: .
abundance: few
CDR3nt: TGCGCCAGCAGCCAACCAGGGTCCTATGGCTACACCTTC
CDR3aa: CASSQPGSYGYTF

v_gene: TRBV4-3
j_gene: TRBJ1-6
d_gene: TRBD1
abundance: .
CDR3nt: TGCGCCAGCAGCCAATGGGGACAGGGAACGAATTCACCCCTCCACTTT
CDR3aa: CASSQWGQGTNSPLHF

v_gene: TRBV28
j_gene: TRBJ2-7
d_gene: .
abundance: .
CDR3nt: TGTGCCAGCAGTTTAAAGGGTCCCTACGAGCAGTACTTC
CDR3aa: CASSLKGPYEQYF

v_gene: TRBV2
j_gene: TRBJ2-3
d_gene: TRBD2
abundance: few
CDR3nt: TGTGCCAGCAGTGAAGCGCTTCTGGGACTAGCGGGCGATACGCAGTATTTT
CDR3aa: CASSEALLGLAGDTQYF

v_gene: TRBV6-2/TRBV6-3
j_gene: TRBJ2-1
d_gene: TRBD2
abundance: many
CDR3nt: TGTGCCAGCACTGGACTAGCGGTATACAATGAGCAGTTCTTC
CDR3aa: CASTGLAVYNEQFF

v_gene: TRBV5-4
j_gene: TRBJ2-3
d_gene: TRBD2
abundance: many
CDR3nt: TGTGCCAGCAGCTTGGGGGGACTAGCGGGAGGGGTGGATACGCAGTATTTT
CDR3aa: CASSLGGLAGGVDTQYF

v_gene: TRBV12-3/TRBV12-4
j_gene: TRBJ2-1
d_gene: TRBD1
abundance: many
CDR3nt: TGTGCCAGCAGGCCGGGACAGGGGGCGGATGAGCAGTTCTTC
CDR3aa: CASRPGQGADEQFF

v_gene: TRBV7-9
j_gene: TRBJ2-7
d_gene: TRBD2
abundance: .
CDR3nt: TGTGCCAGCAGCCCTACGGGGGGCTCCTACGAGCAGTACTTC
CDR3aa: CASSPTGGSYEQYF

v_gene: TRBV6-2/TRBV6-3
j_gene: TRBJ1-6
d_gene: .
abundance: many
CDR3nt: TGTGCCAGCAGTTACTCTTCAGGACGATCACCCCTCCACTTT
CDR3aa: CASSYSSGRSPLHF

v_gene: TRBV24-1
j_gene: TRBJ2-1
d_gene: TRBD2
abundance: many
CDR3nt: TGTGCCACCAGTGATCCGACTAGCGGGAAGAATGAGCAGTTCTTC
CDR3aa: CATSDPTSGKNEQFF

v_gene: TRBV20-1
j_gene: TRBJ1-2
d_gene: .
abundance: many
CDR3nt: TGCAGTGCTAGAGAACATAATAACTATGGCTACACCTTC
CDR3aa: CSAREHNNYGYTF

v_gene: TRBV20-1
j_gene: TRBJ2-3
d_gene: TRBD2
abundance: many
CDR3nt: TGCAGTGCTCGACTAGCGGGAGTAACAGATACGCAGTATTTT
CDR3aa: CSARLAGVTDTQYF

v_gene: TRBV3-1
j_gene: TRBJ1-1
d_gene: .
abundance: many
CDR3nt: TGTGCCAGCAGCCATCCGGACAGCCTGAACACTGAAGCTTTCTTT
CDR3aa: CASSHPDSLNTEAFF

v_gene: TRBV20-1
j_gene: TRBJ2-7
d_gene: TRBD2
abundance: .
CDR3nt: TGCAGTGCTAGAGCCTTACTAGCGGGCGTTTACGAGCAGTACTTC
CDR3aa: CSARALLAGVYEQYF

v_gene: TRBV28
j_gene: TRBJ1-1
d_gene: .
abundance: .
CDR3nt: TGTGCCACCCTAATGGGGATGAACACTGAAGCTTTCTTT
CDR3aa: CATLMGMNTEAFF

v_gene: TRBV18
j_gene: TRBJ2-5
d_gene: .
abundance: many
CDR3nt: TGTGCCAGCTCACCACAGGGTGCCGAGACCCAGTACTTC
CDR3aa: CASSPQGAETQYF

v_gene: TRBV6-5
j_gene: TRBJ2-1
d_gene: TRBD2
abundance: many
CDR3nt: TGTGCCAGCGCAGGACTAGCGGGAAACAATGAGCAGTTCTTC
CDR3aa: CASAGLAGNNEQFF

v_gene: TRBV7-2
j_gene: TRBJ2-1
d_gene: .
abundance: large
CDR3nt: TGTGCCAGCAGCGAAGGGTGGAACTCCTACAATGAGCAGTTCTTC
CDR3aa: CASSEGWNSYNEQFF

v_gene: TRBV28
j_gene: TRBJ2-6
d_gene: .
abundance: many
CDR3nt: TGTGCCAGTCTCAGCGTGGGGGCCAACGTCCTGACTTTC
CDR3aa: CASLSVGANVLTF

v_gene: TRBV6-5
j_gene: TRBJ2-7
d_gene: TRBD2
abundance: many
CDR3nt: TGTGCCAGCAGTCCCTGGACTAGCGGGTCGGACGAGCAGTACTTC
CDR3aa: CASSPWTSGSDEQYF

v_gene: TRBV7-6
j_gene: TRBJ2-1
d_gene: .
abundance: .
CDR3nt: TGTGCCAGCAGCTTAATGAGGGCTTCCTACAATGAGCAGTTCTTC
CDR3aa: CASSLMRASYNEQFF

v_gene: TRBV7-2
j_gene: TRBJ2-3
d_gene: .
abundance: .
CDR3nt: TGTGCCAGCAGCCAAGAGATCACAGATACGCAGTATTTT
CDR3aa: CASSQEITDTQYF

v_gene: TRBV28
j_gene: TRBJ2-7
d_gene: .
abundance: many
CDR3nt: TGTGCCAGCACCTGGGGGTACGAGCAGTACTTC
CDR3aa: CASTWGYEQYF

v_gene: TRBV5-4
j_gene: TRBJ2-5
d_gene: .
abundance: few
CDR3nt: TGTGCCAGCAGCTCACAGGTGCAACAAGAGACCCAGTACTTC
CDR3aa: CASSSQVQQETQYF

v_gene: TRBV5-5
j_gene: TRBJ1-6
d_gene: .
abundance: many
CDR3nt: TGTGCCAGCAGCCCACTTTCGCAGTCCTATAATTCACCCCTCCACTTT
CDR3aa: CASSPLSQSYNSPLHF